This is a list of T cell receptor beta chains from one sample in a study of cytomegalovirus exposure and HLA in healthy donors. Only in-frame clones appear in the TCRdb table, and some are missing; sequencing was by immunoSEQ multiplex PCR. The sample includes hundreds of thousands of clones, roughly 79% of them seen just once. The material sequenced was PBMCs. Receptors were obtained from a woman between 40 and 55 years old in good health and CMV-seronegative. Both conserved end residues are part of each CDR3. The order of the fields is D gene, J gene, V gene, clone size, CDR3 protein, CDR3 DNA. D genes are given only for firm matches. Expanded clones get a size class; other rows say once, few or many, or leave the size out.

TRBD1 TRBJ1-3 TRBV2 . CASKRDSNSGNTIYF TGTGCCAGCAAGAGGGACAGCAACTCTGGAAACACCATATATTTT
. TRBJ1-1 TRBV11-3 once CASIPPFGSEAFF TGTGCCAGCATACCCCCGTTCGGTAGTGAAGCTTTCTTT
. TRBJ1-1 TRBV30 . CAWDLTEMNTKAFF TGTGCCTGGGACCTGACGGAAATGAACACTAAAGCTTTCTTT
. TRBJ1-1 TRBV5-1 once CASSPSAGVDTEAFF TGCGCCAGCAGCCCTTCCGCAGGGGTGGACACTGAAGCTTTCTTT
TRBD2 TRBJ2-3 TRBV25-1 . CASSEYRTSGGADTQYF TGTGCCAGCAGTGAATATCGGACTAGCGGGGGGGCAGATACGCAGTATTTT
TRBD1 TRBJ1-3 TRBV5-1 . CASSPGTGGYTIYF TGCGCCAGCAGCCCAGGGACAGGGGGATACACCATATATTTT
. TRBJ1-1 TRBV6-6 . CASNVPGLMNTEAFF TGTGCCAGCAATGTTCCGGGACTCATGAACACTGAAGCTTTCTTT
. TRBJ1-3 TRBV15 . CATSVDSLSGNTIYF TGTGCCACCAGTGTGGACAGTCTCTCTGGAAACACCATATATTTT
. TRBJ1-5 TRBV6-5 . CASRATAYQPQHF TGTGCCAGCAGGGCGACAGCCTATCAGCCCCAGCATTTT
TRBD2 TRBJ2-3 TRBV4-2 few CASSQDLRLAGDTQYF TGTGCCAGCAGCCAAGATCTGAGACTAGCGGGAGATACGCAGTATTTT
. TRBJ1-1 TRBV7-8 . CASSLVQGRYTEAFF TGTGCCAGCAGCTTAGTGCAGGGTCGGTACACTGAAGCTTTCTTT
. TRBJ2-2 TRBV6-5 . CASRPLGRGTGELFF TGTGCCAGCAGGCCCCTGGGGCGAGGCACCGGGGAGCTGTTTTTT
. TRBJ2-7 TRBV6-1 . CASSARGGQVNEQYF TGTGCCAGCAGTGCTCGCGGGGGACAGGTCAACGAGCAGTACTTC
. TRBJ2-5 TRBV5-8 . CASSLELAETQYF TGTGCCAGCAGCTTGGAACTAGCCGAGACCCAGTACTTC
. TRBJ1-4 TRBV4-2 . CASSQDGATNEKLFF TGTGCCAGCAGCCAAGACGGTGCAACTAATGAAAAACTGTTTTTT
. TRBJ1-2 TRBV6-1 . CASSEARDGYTF TGTGCCAGCAGTGAAGCGAGGGATGGCTACACCTTC
. TRBJ1-3 TRBV6-4 few CASSDSLGNTIYF TGTGCCAGCAGTGACAGCCTTGGAAACACCATATATTTT
. TRBJ2-1 TRBV1 . CTSSHAKTSGVYNEQFF TGCACCAGCAGTCACGCGAAGACTAGCGGGGTCTACAATGAGCAGTTCTTC
TRBD1 TRBJ2-4 TRBV13 . CASSAQGRNIQYF TGTGCCAGCAGCGCACAGGGGAGAAACATTCAGTACTTC
TRBD2 TRBJ2-1 TRBV2 . CASSVGGGAREQFF TGTGCCAGCAGTGTCGGCGGGGGGGCCCGTGAGCAGTTCTTC
TRBD1 TRBJ2-7 TRBV6-6 once CASRGTGIHEQYF TGTGCCAGCAGAGGGACAGGGATCCACGAGCAGTACTTC
TRBD2 TRBJ2-3 TRBV4-3 . CASSRLAGGLGDTQYF TGCGCCAGCAGCCGCTTAGCGGGGGGGCTAGGAGATACGCAGTATTTT
TRBD1 TRBJ1-2 TRBV5-1 . CASSLGQGAGGYTF TGCGCCAGCAGCCTCGGACAGGGGGCTGGTGGCTACACCTTC
TRBD1 TRBJ1-1 TRBV6-5 . CASSAQGGNTEAFF TGTGCCAGCAGTGCCCAGGGGGGGAACACTGAAGCTTTCTTT